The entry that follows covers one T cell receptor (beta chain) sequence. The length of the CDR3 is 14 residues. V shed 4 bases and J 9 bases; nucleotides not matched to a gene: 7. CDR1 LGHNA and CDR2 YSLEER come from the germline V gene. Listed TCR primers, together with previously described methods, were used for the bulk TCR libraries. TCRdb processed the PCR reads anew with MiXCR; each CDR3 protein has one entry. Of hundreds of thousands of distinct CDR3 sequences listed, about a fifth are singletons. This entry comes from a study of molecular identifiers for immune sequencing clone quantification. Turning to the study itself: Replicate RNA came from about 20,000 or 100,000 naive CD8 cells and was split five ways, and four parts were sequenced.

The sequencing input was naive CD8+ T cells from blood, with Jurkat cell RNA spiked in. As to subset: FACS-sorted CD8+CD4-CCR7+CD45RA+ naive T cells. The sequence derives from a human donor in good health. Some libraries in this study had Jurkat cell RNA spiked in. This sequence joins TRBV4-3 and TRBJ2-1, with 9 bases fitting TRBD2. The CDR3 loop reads CASSRSNSGSEQFF. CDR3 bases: TGCGCCAGCAGCCGGTCCAATAGCGGGAGTGAGCAGTTCTTC.